The 25 T cell receptor beta chains below come from one sample, sequenced in a study of vaccination effects on CD4 cells after COVID-19. ViraFEST assay sequencing came after antigen-specific CD4+ T cells were expanded with viral peptide pools. Cultured cells yielded isolated CD4+ T cells after approximately nine days. Only in-frame clones appear in the TCRdb table, and some are missing; sequencing was by immunoSEQ multiplex PCR. Of over 55,000 clones listed, approximately 80% are singletons. No antigen has been assigned to these receptors. The sample here was CD4+ T cells from PBMCs cultured with HCoV-229E spike peptides, taken before COVID-19 vaccination. These receptors were obtained from a human donor who received a COVID-19 vaccine.

V usage is TRBV12-3 or TRBV12-4 and J usage is TRBJ2-3; tentative D call: TRBD2 (5 bases). Between the trimmed V and J ends, which lost 5 bases and 9 bases, there was a span of 15 bases. The CDR3 consists of 13 residues. CDR3 nucleotide sequence: TGTGCCAGCAGTATAACAAACGGGGTAACGCAGTATTTT. This codes for CASSITNGVTQYF.

V gene TRBV19 combines with J gene TRBJ1-2; D perhaps matches TRBD1 (5 bases). Germline V gives CDR1 LNHDA, CDR2 SQIVND (reference sequence). There are 14 residues in the CDR3. Deletions cut 3 bases from V and 3 bases from J, with 11 bases between. The CDR3, as DNA: TGTGCCAGTAGTATTGGGGGGACTCACTATGGCTACACCTTC. Its protein is CASSIGGTHYGYTF.

This sequence joins TRBV18 and TRBJ1-2; D is possibly TRBD1 (5 bases). This CDR3 comprises 14 residues. The V gene's germline CDR1 is KGHSH and CDR2 LQKENI. The V and J ends lost 3 bases and 7 bases respectively, with 15 bases between them. DNA of the CDR3: TGTGCCAGCTCACCCGTCGAGGGGTGGGGTGGCTACACCTTC. Translated: CASSPVEGWGGYTF.

The chain couples TRBV19 to TRBJ1-2; a weak D match, TRBD1 (5 bases). V gave up 4 bases and J gave up 3 bases, with 15 bases separating them. The CDR3 runs to 15 residues. CDR1 is LNHDA and CDR2 is SQIVND in the germline V gene (reference sequence). The CDR3 reads CASSSIRDGHYGYTF. The CDR3 DNA follows: TGTGCCAGTAGTAGCATACGGGACGGACACTATGGCTACACCTTC.

V gene TRBV7-9 combines with J gene TRBJ2-3; a weak D match, TRBD1 (6 bases). CDR1 SEHNR and CDR2 FQNEAQ come from the germline V gene (reference sequence). This CDR3 has 15 amino acids. V lost 4 bases and J lost 0, with 11 bases in between. The CDR3 bases are TGTGCCAGCAGCTCGGTACAGGGAAGCACAGATACGCAGTATTTT. Protein: CASSSVQGSTDTQYF.

V and J are TRBV5-1 and TRBJ2-5; a possible D gene is TRBD1 (6 bases). Germline V gene sequence: CDR1 SGHRS, CDR2 YFSETQ. CDR3 length equals 14 residues. The ends were cut back, 4 bases at V and 2 bases at J, with 12 bases in the middle. The CDR3 nucleotides are TGCGCCAGCAGCACCGGGACAACACAAGAGACCCAGTACTTC. It encodes CASSTGTTQETQYF.

This clone occurred once. V is TRBV28 and J is TRBJ2-2; possibly TRBD1 for D (7 bases). The CDR3 consists of 15 residues. Germline CDR1 reads MDHEN; CDR2 reads SYDVKM. V lost 6 bases to trimming and J lost 4 bases, with 15 bases between them. CDR3 nucleotides: TGTGCCAGCAGAGGAGGGGGCTGGGTCACCGGGGAGCTGTTTTTT. Translated, it gives CASRGGGWVTGELFF.

The V gene is TRBV9, the J gene TRBJ2-1, with 7 bases identical to TRBD2. V was clipped by 0 bases and J by 3 bases; unmatched bases: 3. Germline CDR1 reads SGDLS; CDR2 reads YYNGEE. The length of the CDR3 is 15 residues. CDR3 nucleotides: TGTGCCAGCAGCGTAGGTCTAGCGGTCTACAATGAGCAGTTCTTC. Amino acids: CASSVGLAVYNEQFF.

This clone turned up a few times. The V gene is TRBV2, the J gene TRBJ1-5; D not resolved. The CDR3 is 12 residues long. Per germline, CDR1 SNHLY and CDR2 FYNNEI. Trimming took off 6 bases at V and 4 bases at J, with 7 bases between the two ends. CDR3 loop: CASSQRNQPQHF. CDR3 bases: TGTGCCAGCAGCCAGAGGAATCAGCCCCAGCATTTT.

V and J are TRBV30 and TRBJ2-7; TRBD1 aligns across 11 bases. CDR1 is GTSNPN, CDR2 SVGIG, per germline (reference sequence). V was clipped by 3 bases and J by 6 bases; unmatched bases: 7. The CDR3 is 14 residues long. CDR3 sequence: CAWRGQGGISEQYV. The CDR3 nucleotides are TGTGCCTGGAGGGGACAGGGGGGAATTAGCGAGCAGTACGTC.

The chain recombines TRBV6-5 with TRBJ2-5; no clear D gene. The CDR3 loop spans 15 amino acids. The germline V and J ends were trimmed by 5 bases and 2 bases, with 15 bases remaining between them. Germline V gives CDR1 MNHEY, CDR2 SVGAGI. CDR3 residues: CASSSLHGRQETQYF. CDR3 DNA: TGTGCCAGCAGTAGCCTCCACGGTAGGCAAGAGACCCAGTACTTC.

The gene calls are TRBV18 and TRBJ1-6; D is unclear. Germline V gives CDR1 KGHSH, CDR2 LQKENI. V lost 6 bases to trimming and J lost 0 bases, with 15 bases between them. This CDR3 has 17 amino acids. CDR3 residues: CASSHSPSGSYNSPLHF. The CDR3 region has the DNA TGTGCCAGCTCCCACAGCCCATCTGGCTCCTATAATTCACCCCTCCACTTT.

As DNA, the CDR3 is TGTGCCAGCAGCCCCGGGGGGGTTTTGGCACCCCTCCACTTT. Translation: CASSPGGVLAPLHF. This rearrangement joins TRBV28 to TRBJ1-6, with D perhaps TRBD1 (5 bases). The CDR3 totals 14 residues. V dropped 6 bases and J dropped 11 bases, with 17 bases sitting between them. Germline assignment: CDR1 MDHEN and CDR2 SYDVKM.

The rearrangement uses TRBV5-4 and TRBJ2-4; the D call may be TRBD1 or TRBD2 (6 bases each). V lost 2 bases, J lost 6 bases, and 15 bases lay in between. The CDR3 spans 15 residues. Per germline, CDR1 SGHNT and CDR2 YYREEE (reference sequence). The CDR3 sequence: CASSFGGQAGNIQYF. DNA for the CDR3: TGTGCCAGCAGCTTCGGGGGCCAGGCTGGAAACATTCAGTACTTC.

V usage is TRBV6-5 and J usage is TRBJ2-1; 11 nucleotides line up with TRBD2. In germline, CDR1 is MNHEY, CDR2 SVGAGI. V lost 6 bases, J lost 8 bases, and 3 bases stayed unmatched. The CDR3 is made up of 13 amino acids. The CDR3 is CASRASGGHEQFF. Here the CDR3 DNA reads TGTGCCAGCAGAGCTAGCGGGGGGCATGAGCAGTTCTTC.

The chain links TRBV9 to TRBJ1-4, with 7 positions matching TRBD1. Germline CDR1 reads SGDLS; CDR2 reads YYNGEE. The V and J ends lost 0 bases and 8 bases, in that order; junction bases with no gene match: 7. This CDR3 is built from 15 residues. The CDR3: CASSVGAGGLEKLFF. In DNA, the CDR3 is TGTGCCAGCAGCGTAGGGGCAGGGGGTCTCGAAAAACTGTTTTTT.

The rearrangement links TRBV6-1 to TRBJ1-4, with D hard to call. The germline CDR1 and CDR2 sequences are MNHNS and SASEGT. The CDR3 is 13 amino acids. Trimming took 3 bases from V and 8 from J, leaving 10 bases between them. DNA for the CDR3: TGTGCCAGCAGTGAGAGTATTGGGGAAAAACTGTTTTTT. Translation: CASSESIGEKLFF.

The J gene is TRBJ1-1, the V gene TRBV7-8; maybe TRBD1 (6 bases). Germline V gives CDR1 SGHVS, CDR2 FQNEAQ. The germline V and J ends were trimmed by 0 bases and 6 bases, with 11 bases remaining between them. The length of the CDR3 is 14 residues. The chain's CDR3 is CASSLAGASPEAFF. The DNA for the CDR3 is TGTGCCAGCAGCTTAGCGGGGGCATCTCCTGAAGCTTTCTTT.

The rearrangement joins TRBV11-3 to TRBJ2-2; possible D gene TRBD1, 6 bases. The CDR3 length is 15 residues. V was trimmed by 6 bases and J by 3 bases, leaving 14 bases between them. The germline V gene has CDR1 SGHNT and CDR2 YENEEA. The CDR3 nucleotides are TGTGCCAGCAGTCAGGGGCAGGGTTACACCGGGGAGCTGTTTTTT. Translated: CASSQGQGYTGELFF.

In this sample, this clone turned up a few times. V is TRBV27 and J is TRBJ2-3; D call uncertain. Trimming left V 7 bases short and J 6 bases short, with 17 bases between. Germline V gene data show CDR1 as MNHEY and CDR2 as SMNVEV (reference sequence). The CDR3 sequence is 14 residues long. Here the CDR3 reads CASNANPGRDTQYF. The CDR3 DNA sequence: TGTGCCAGCAACGCTAATCCGGGTAGGGATACGCAGTATTTT.

Worth noting for this clone: Other DNA sequences in this specimen translate into the identical CDR3. The chain recombines TRBV5-1 with TRBJ2-3; TRBD1 might be the D (6 bases). Germline assignment: CDR1 SGHRS and CDR2 YFSETQ. The germline V and J ends were trimmed by 0 bases and 1 base, with 9 bases remaining between them. The CDR3 totals 15 residues. CDR3 sequence (DNA): TGCGCCAGCAGCTTGGCGGCAGGGGGCACAGATACGCAGTATTTT. Translating gives CASSLAAGGTDTQYF.

This chain connects TRBV7-3 to TRBJ2-5, with D unresolved. With 5 bases removed from V and 6 bases from J, the gap between germline ends came to 10 bases. The CDR3 sequence is 12 residues long. In germline, CDR1 is SGHTA, CDR2 FQGTGA. CDR3 in amino acids: CASSPDRKTQYF. In DNA form, the CDR3 reads TGTGCCAGCAGCCCGGACCGAAAGACCCAGTACTTC. The complete variable domain, with remaining parts taken from reference TRBV7-3 and TRBJ2-5, reads GAGVSQTPSNKVTEKGKYVELRCDPISGHTALYWYRQSLGQGPEFLIYFQGTGAADDSGLPNDRFFAVRPEGSVSTLKIQRTERGDSAVYLCASSPDRKTQYFGPGTRLLVL.

The chain uses TRBV6-5 and TRBJ1-3; no firm D call. With 7 bases removed from V and 2 bases from J, the gap between germline ends came to 9 bases. Germline values: CDR1 MNHEY, CDR2 SVGAGI. The CDR3 is 13 residues long. As DNA, the CDR3 is TGTGCCAGCAAGGACGGCCCTGGAAACACCATATATTTT. It codes for CASKDGPGNTIYF.

The V gene is TRBV5-6, the J gene TRBJ2-7; no clear D gene. Trimming cost V 0 bases and J 2 bases, with 9 bases left between them. Germline V gene data show CDR1 as SGHDT and CDR2 as YYEEEE. The CDR3 totals 14 residues. CDR3 protein: CASSLDSRAYEQYV. CDR3 DNA sequence: TGTGCCAGCAGCTTGGACTCCAGAGCCTACGAGCAGTACGTC.

The J gene is TRBJ2-1, the V gene TRBV5-1; 10 bases map to TRBD2. Trimming cost V 6 bases and J 8 bases; bases outside gene matches: 17. Germline CDR1 reads SGHRS; CDR2 reads YFSETQ. The CDR3 totals 17 residues. CDR3: CASTLALAGAFEDEQFF. The CDR3, as DNA: TGCGCCAGCACGCTGGCTCTAGCGGGGGCCTTCGAAGATGAGCAGTTCTTC.